The present T cell receptor beta chain was sequenced within a study of T cell repertoires in cytomegalovirus infection. Whole-study context: HLA-B-restricted CMV epitopes that are well studied were used alongside recently identified HLA-C-restricted ones. Both CMV infection and a matching HLA type were indicated by public TCR beta signatures. Study findings and constraints: The cumulative frequency of public TCR beta families distinguished individuals who carried CMV together with the relevant HLA. CMV-specific HLA-C-restricted TCR beta clonotypes dominated the ex vivo response.

This clonotype has at least ten counts. Its antigen is not known. The junction does not match germline at one end; this may be a read error. CDR1 is SSHAT and CDR2 is FNYEAQ in the germline V gene (reference sequence). The CDR3 totals 14 residues. TCRdb reprocessed the reads with MiXCR, giving one entry per CDR3 protein. The sample has hundreds of thousands of distinct CDR3 sequences, less than 35% seen once; the top ten hold about an eighth. This material consisted of cultured CD8+ T cells from PBMCs, taken from culture after CMV antigen stimulation. This chain uses TRBV7-7 with TRBJ2-1, with D unclear. This TCR was recovered from a human donor in good health (CMV status not recorded). Some clones in this sample may be carry-over from other donors' samples. This chain's CDR3 is CASSPSGDNNEQFF. The CDR3 DNA reads TGTGCTAGCAGCCCCTCGGGCGATAATAATGAGCAGTTCTTC.